The clone carrying this T cell receptor (beta chain) was observed a few times. The antigen is unknown. TCR beta cDNA libraries included unique molecular identifiers. Each CDR3 protein gets one entry after TCRdb re-called the PCR reads with MiXCR. The sample lists about 570,000 distinct CDR3 sequences, around a third seen once, with approximately 6% in the top ten. This CDR3 is built from 13 residues. The V and J ends lost 4 bases and 3 bases respectively, with 9 bases between them. Germline values: CDR1 MDHEN, CDR2 SYDVKM. These data belong to a study of post-analysis software for immune sequencing data. Study results and caveats: Roughly five TRBV segments were more frequent in patients than controls; TRBV5-6, TRBV5-1 and TRBV20-1 belonged to this group. F measure clustering grouped samples strongly by preparation batch.

V usage is TRBV28 and J usage is TRBJ2-5; tentative D call: TRBD1 (6 bases). This TCR was recovered from a girl aged 2 to 17 with multiple sclerosis. The sequenced sample consisted of blood. As DNA, the CDR3 is TGTGCCAGCAGTTACGGACAGAAAGAGACCCAGTACTTC. Residues: CASSYGQKETQYF.